The 27 T cell receptor beta chains below were found in one sample sequenced in a study of OX40 agonist ivuxolimab in advanced cancers. The library was produced with the immunoSEQ multiplex PCR assay. The clones in this table, taken by TCRdb from immuneACCESS, are in-frame only. Not every clone is retained; where verified, under half of the shortfall comes from an unresolved V gene, and the cause of the rest is unknown. In all, the sample holds about 72,000 clones, and about 91% of those were seen once. Of the sample, 0.86% is held by the ten largest clones. This specimen was CD4+ or CD8+ T cells sorted from blood, taken in a trial of the OX40 agonist ivuxolimab. These receptors originate from an adult with an advanced solid tumor such as melanoma, head and neck, liver or kidney cancer.

V and J are TRBV11-2 and TRBJ2-1; 9 nucleotides agree with TRBD2. CDR1 is SGHAT, CDR2 FQNNGV, per germline. The CDR3 sequence is 15 residues long. J lost 7 bases, V lost 2 bases, and 6 bases had no gene match. The CDR3 region has the DNA TGTGCCAGCAGCTTACTTAGCGGGAGTAGAAATGAGCAGTTCTTC. Translated: CASSLLSGSRNEQFF.

J is TRBJ2-7 and V is TRBV10-1; unclear D gene. Trimming took 6 bases from V and 7 from J, leaving 19 bases between them. Germline CDR1 reads WNHNN; CDR2 reads SYGVQD (reference sequence). CDR3 length equals 14 residues. CDR3 amino acids: CASSRRQFGREQYF. For the CDR3, the DNA is TGCGCCAGCAGCCGACGACAATTCGGGCGTGAGCAGTACTTC.

This chain connects TRBV7-2 to TRBJ2-7, with D perhaps matching TRBD2 (5 bases). The CDR3 length is 13 residues. Trimming pared 3 bases from V and 3 bases from J, leaving 9 bases between. Per the germline V gene, CDR1 is SGHTA and CDR2 is FQGNSA. The CDR3: CASSFTEGYEQYF. The CDR3 nucleotides are TGTGCCAGCAGCTTCACAGAGGGCTACGAGCAGTACTTC.

V usage is TRBV7-2 and J usage is TRBJ2-1; 9 nucleotides match TRBD2. There are 14 residues in the CDR3. CDR1 is SGHTA and CDR2 is FQGNSA in the germline V gene. Trimming at V came to 3 bases and at J to 4 bases, leaving 1 base not matched to a gene. The CDR3 DNA is TGTGCCAGCAGCTTTACTAGCGGGTACAATGAGCAGTTCTTC. Its protein is CASSFTSGYNEQFF.

The CDR3 protein is CASSLDWEGWALSSYEQYF. CDR3 nucleotides: TGTGCCAGCAGCTTAGATTGGGAAGGTTGGGCACTGAGCTCCTACGAGCAGTACTTC. The rearrangement uses TRBV11-2 and TRBJ2-7, with D hard to call. The CDR3 has 19 amino acids. V was shortened by 0 bases and J by 0 bases, with 21 bases between the two germline ends. Germline values: CDR1 SGHAT, CDR2 FQNNGV.

In nucleotides, the CDR3 is TGTGCCAGCAGCCTGGACTGGACCTCTAACTATGGCTACACCTTC. Amino acid sequence: CASSLDWTSNYGYTF. The rearrangement uses TRBV6-5 and TRBJ1-2; D uncertain. CDR3 size: 15 residues. V lost 6 bases, J lost 0 bases, and 14 bases lay in between. CDR1 is MNHEY, CDR2 SVGAGI, per germline.

The rearrangement uses TRBV6-4 and TRBJ2-2, with unresolved D. The V end lost 2 bases, the J end lost 0 bases, and 10 bases lay between the germline ends. CDR1 is MRHNA and CDR2 is SNTAGT in the germline V gene. This CDR3 comprises 16 residues. CDR3 protein: CASSDQPGANTGELFF. CDR3 bases: TGTGCCAGCAGTGACCAGCCGGGCGCGAACACCGGGGAGCTGTTTTTT.

V usage is TRBV18 and J usage is TRBJ2-7, with TRBD1 as a possible D gene (6 bases). The CDR3 length is 14 residues. The V gene's germline CDR1 is KGHSH and CDR2 LQKENI. V lost 3 bases to trimming and J lost 1 base, with 10 bases between them. The CDR3 DNA sequence: TGTGCCAGCTCACCCAAAACAGGGTCCTACGAGCAGTACTTC. Amino acid sequence: CASSPKTGSYEQYF.

CDR3 amino acids: CASSLFPGSNTEAFF. The DNA of the CDR3 is TGTGCCAGCAGCTTGTTTCCGGGCAGTAACACTGAAGCTTTCTTT. The genes are TRBV5-6 and TRBJ1-1, with D unresolved. V was pared by 1 base and J by 2 bases, with 12 bases between. Germline CDR1 reads SGHDT; CDR2 reads YYEEEE. CDR3 length: 15 residues.

This chain links TRBV28 with TRBJ1-5; 12 nucleotides match TRBD1. The V and J ends lost 5 bases and 0 bases, in that order; junction bases with no gene match: 11. The CDR3 is made up of 19 amino acids. The germline V gene has CDR1 MDHEN and CDR2 SYDVKM. CDR3 in amino acids: CASSETGTGGWRSNQPQHF. The CDR3 coding sequence is TGTGCCAGCAGTGAAACCGGGACAGGGGGCTGGCGTAGCAATCAGCCCCAGCATTTT.

This clone turned up a few times. The J gene is TRBJ2-7, the V gene TRBV4-2, with 9 bases aligning to TRBD1. The CDR3 runs to 17 residues. The V gene end was trimmed by 2 bases and the J gene end by 5 bases; junction bases not matched to a gene: 13. Germline CDR1 LGHNA, CDR2 YNFKEQ. In DNA form, the CDR3 reads TGTGCCAGCAGCCAATATTGGTTCACCGGGACAGGGAACGAGCAGTACTTC. Translated: CASSQYWFTGTGNEQYF.

This clone was recorded a few times. V gene TRBV30 combines with J gene TRBJ2-5, with a tentative D call TRBD1 (5 bases). CDR1 and CDR2 (germline): GTSNPN, SVGIG (reference sequence). The CDR3 consists of 13 residues. V lost 4 bases and J lost 6, with 15 bases in between. CDR3 sequence: CAWTDTGGQTQYF. The CDR3 region has the DNA TGTGCCTGGACGGACACGGGTGGGCAGACCCAGTACTTC.

V usage is TRBV5-6 and J usage is TRBJ1-4, with 7 bases matching TRBD1. The CDR3 has 15 residues. Germline loops: CDR1 SGHDT, CDR2 YYEEEE. Trimming took 2 bases from V and 6 from J; bases not matched to a gene: 7. The CDR3 sequence: CASSLKQGWDEKLFF. The CDR3 coding sequence is TGTGCCAGCAGCTTAAAACAGGGGTGGGATGAAAAACTGTTTTTT.

The rearrangement uses TRBV7-6 and TRBJ2-5; D is unclear. Germline V gives CDR1 SGHVS, CDR2 FNYEAQ. The CDR3 totals 12 residues. The ends were cut back, 0 bases at V and 5 bases at J, with 4 bases in the middle. In DNA, the CDR3 is TGTGCCAGCAGCTTAGCCAGGGAGACCCAGTACTTC. Translating gives CASSLARETQYF.

The chain carries TRBV5-6 and TRBJ2-4; perhaps TRBD2 as D (6 bases). Trimming pared 4 bases from V and 12 bases from J, leaving 14 bases between. This CDR3 contains 12 residues. Germline V gene lookup returns CDR1 SGHDT and CDR2 YYEEEE. CDR3 loop: CASSLGHGGQYF. The CDR3 DNA is TGTGCCAGCAGCCTTGGACACGGGGGTCAGTACTTC. Full variable domain (missing parts from reference TRBV5-6 and TRBJ2-4): DAGVTQSPTHLIKTRGQQVTLRCSPKSGHDTVSWYQQALGQGPQFIFQYYEEEERQRGNFPDRFSGHQFPNYSSELNVNALLLGDSALYLCASSLGHGGQYFGAGTRLSVL.

The chain is built from TRBV5-1 and TRBJ1-4; tentative D call: TRBD1 (6 bases). V shed 2 bases and J shed 5 bases, with 10 bases lying between them. The length of the CDR3 is 14 residues. Per the germline V gene, CDR1 is SGHRS and CDR2 is YFSETQ. In DNA form, the CDR3 reads TGCGCCAGCAGCTTCGGGCAGGGGAATGAAAAACTGTTTTTT. It encodes CASSFGQGNEKLFF.

This chain joins TRBV18 and TRBJ2-7, with D perhaps being TRBD1 or TRBD2 (6 bases each). CDR1 is KGHSH and CDR2 is LQKENI in the germline V gene. V lost 6 bases to trimming and J lost 6 bases, with 18 bases between them. The CDR3 runs to 14 residues. In DNA, the CDR3 is TGTGCCAGCTCCCTTTCGGGGGCGCCCGGCGAGCAGTACTTC. Translated: CASSLSGAPGEQYF.

This clone appeared once. This chain connects TRBV19 to TRBJ2-3; D is undetermined. With 3 bases removed from V and 2 bases from J, the gap between germline ends came to 9 bases. The CDR3 is 14 residues long. Germline V gene sequence: CDR1 LNHDA, CDR2 SQIVND (reference sequence). The CDR3 is CASSIERITDTQYF. The CDR3 DNA reads TGTGCCAGTAGTATCGAGCGAATCACAGATACGCAGTATTTT.

The V gene is TRBV18, the J gene TRBJ2-1; D unclear. The CDR3 loop spans 14 amino acids. Deletions cut 4 bases from V and 0 bases from J, with 7 bases between. Germline V gene data show CDR1 as KGHSH and CDR2 as LQKENI. This chain's CDR3 is CASSRSSSYNEQFF. The CDR3 bases are TGTGCCAGCTCACGGTCTAGCTCCTACAATGAGCAGTTCTTC.

The gene calls are TRBV5-1 and TRBJ1-2, with a tentative D call TRBD1 (5 bases). This CDR3 spans 14 amino acids. V lost 5 bases and J lost 1, with 12 bases in between. The germline V gene has CDR1 SGHRS and CDR2 YFSETQ. CDR3 nucleotides: TGCGCCAGCAGTTCAGGGTCCTTTAACTATGGCTACACCTTC. Its protein is CASSSGSFNYGYTF.

The CDR3 coding sequence is TGTGCCAGCAGTTCGGACGGAGAAGCTAACTATGGCTACACCTTC. Translating gives CASSSDGEANYGYTF. This chain uses TRBV28 with TRBJ1-2, with no clear D. Trimming pared 4 bases from V and 0 bases from J, leaving 12 bases between. Germline CDR1 and CDR2: MDHEN and SYDVKM. The CDR3 extends over 15 amino acids.

V and J are TRBV30 and TRBJ1-1, with D hard to call. The V end was cut by 1 base, the J end by 1 base, with 7 bases between. Germline V CDR1 and CDR2: GTSNPN, SVGIG (reference sequence). This CDR3 is built from 13 residues. In nucleotides, the CDR3 is TGTGCCTGGAGTGGGGGTTGGAACACTGAAGCTTTCTTT. It is translated as CAWSGGWNTEAFF. The variable domain in full, with the rest retrieved from reference TRBV30 and TRBJ1-1, is SQTIHQWPATLVQPVGSPLSLECTVEGTSNPNLYWYRQAAGRGLQLLFYSVGIGQISSEVPQNLSASRPQDRQFILSSKKLLLSDSGFYLCAWSGGWNTEAFFGQGTRLTVV.

This chain joins TRBV7-9 and TRBJ1-2; 9 bases are shared with TRBD1. The CDR3 is 16 residues long. The ends lost 1 base at V and 8 bases at J; junction bases unmatched: 11. Per germline, CDR1 SEHNR and CDR2 FQNEAQ (reference sequence). The CDR3 DNA reads as TGTGCCAGCAGCTTAGGGGTTTCGGGACAGGGAGAGGGCTACACCTTC. This codes for CASSLGVSGQGEGYTF.

This CDR3 is CASSEWRGDQPQHF. In DNA form, the CDR3 reads TGTGCCAGCAGTGAATGGCGAGGAGATCAGCCCCAGCATTTT. The chain joins TRBV6-5 to TRBJ1-5; D remains ambiguous. The CDR3 is 14 amino acids. Germline V gives CDR1 MNHEY, CDR2 SVGAGI. Trimming stripped 5 bases from V and 5 bases from J, with 13 bases between.

This clone has just a few counts. CDR3 nucleotides: TGTGCCAGCAGTTTAACTACTAGCGGGGGGGCTCAGTATTTT. Translating it yields CASSLTTSGGAQYF. The gene calls are TRBV28 and TRBJ2-3; TRBD2 matches 13 bases. CDR1 is MDHEN and CDR2 is SYDVKM in the germline V gene. The CDR3 is 14 residues long. V gave up 2 bases and J gave up 12 bases; unmatched junction bases: 5.

This chain connects TRBV4-1 to TRBJ2-2; D perhaps matches TRBD1 (6 bases). There are 18 residues in the CDR3. CDR1 and CDR2 (germline): MGHRA, YSYEKL. V was cut by 0 bases and J by 0 bases, with 14 bases left in between. CDR3 in amino acids: CASSQDRDISANTGELFF. For the CDR3, the DNA is TGCGCCAGCAGCCAAGACCGGGACATAAGCGCGAACACCGGGGAGCTGTTTTTT.

This sequence joins TRBV5-6 and TRBJ2-1, with D possibly matching TRBD1 (6 bases). This CDR3 has 14 amino acids. Germline assignment: CDR1 SGHDT and CDR2 YYEEEE. Deletions cut 3 bases from V and 8 bases from J, with 15 bases between. The DNA for the CDR3 is TGTGCCAGCAGCTACCAACAGGGTTTGCATGAGCAGTTCTTC. Its translation: CASSYQQGLHEQFF.